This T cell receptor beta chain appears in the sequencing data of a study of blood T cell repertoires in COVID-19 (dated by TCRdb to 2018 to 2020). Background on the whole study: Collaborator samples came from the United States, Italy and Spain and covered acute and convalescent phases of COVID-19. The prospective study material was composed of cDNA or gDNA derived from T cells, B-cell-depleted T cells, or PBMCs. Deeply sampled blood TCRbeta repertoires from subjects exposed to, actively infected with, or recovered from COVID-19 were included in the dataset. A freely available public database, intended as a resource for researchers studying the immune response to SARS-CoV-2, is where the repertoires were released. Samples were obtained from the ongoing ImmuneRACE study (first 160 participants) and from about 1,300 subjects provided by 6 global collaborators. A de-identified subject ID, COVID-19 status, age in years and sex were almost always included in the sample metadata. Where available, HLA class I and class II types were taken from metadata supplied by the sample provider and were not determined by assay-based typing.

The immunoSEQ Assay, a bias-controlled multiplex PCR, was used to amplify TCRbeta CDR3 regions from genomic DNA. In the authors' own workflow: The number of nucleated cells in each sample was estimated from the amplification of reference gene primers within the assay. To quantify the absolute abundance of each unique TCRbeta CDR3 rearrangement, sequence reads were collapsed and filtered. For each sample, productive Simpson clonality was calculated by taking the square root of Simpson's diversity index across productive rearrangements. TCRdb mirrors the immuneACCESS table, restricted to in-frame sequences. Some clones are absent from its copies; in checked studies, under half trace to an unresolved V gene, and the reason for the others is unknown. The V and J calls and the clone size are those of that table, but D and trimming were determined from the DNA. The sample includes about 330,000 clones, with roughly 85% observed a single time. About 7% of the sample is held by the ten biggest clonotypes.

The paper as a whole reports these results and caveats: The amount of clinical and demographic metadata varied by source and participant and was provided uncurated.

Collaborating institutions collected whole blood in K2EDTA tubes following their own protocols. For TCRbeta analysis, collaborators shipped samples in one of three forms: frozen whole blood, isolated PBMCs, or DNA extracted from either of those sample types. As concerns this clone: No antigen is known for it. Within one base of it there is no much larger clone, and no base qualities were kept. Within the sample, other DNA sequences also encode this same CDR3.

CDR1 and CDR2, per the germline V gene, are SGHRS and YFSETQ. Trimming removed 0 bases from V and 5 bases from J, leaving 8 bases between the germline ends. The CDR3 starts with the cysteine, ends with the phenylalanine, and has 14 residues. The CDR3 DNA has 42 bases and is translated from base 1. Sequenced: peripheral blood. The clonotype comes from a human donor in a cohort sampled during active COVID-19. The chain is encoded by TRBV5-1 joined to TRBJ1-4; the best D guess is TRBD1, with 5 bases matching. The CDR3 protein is CASSLGQRNEKLFF. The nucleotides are TGCGCCAGCAGCTTGGGACAGCGAAATGAAAAACTGTTTTTT.